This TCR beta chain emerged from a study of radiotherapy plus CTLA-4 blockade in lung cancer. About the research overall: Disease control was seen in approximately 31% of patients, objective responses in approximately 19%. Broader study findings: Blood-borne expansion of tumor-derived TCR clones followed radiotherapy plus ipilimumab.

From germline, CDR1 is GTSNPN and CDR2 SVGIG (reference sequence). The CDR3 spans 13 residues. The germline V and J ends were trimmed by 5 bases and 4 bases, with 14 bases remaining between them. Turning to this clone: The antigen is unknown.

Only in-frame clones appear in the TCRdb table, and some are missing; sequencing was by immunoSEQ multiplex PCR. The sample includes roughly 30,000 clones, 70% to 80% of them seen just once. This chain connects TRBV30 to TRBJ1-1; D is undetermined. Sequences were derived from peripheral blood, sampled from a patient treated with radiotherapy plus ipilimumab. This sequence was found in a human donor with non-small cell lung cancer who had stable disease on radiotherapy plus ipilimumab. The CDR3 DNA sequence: TGTGCCTGGCGCACCATCCGGGGCACTGAAGCTTTCTTT. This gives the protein CAWRTIRGTEAFF.